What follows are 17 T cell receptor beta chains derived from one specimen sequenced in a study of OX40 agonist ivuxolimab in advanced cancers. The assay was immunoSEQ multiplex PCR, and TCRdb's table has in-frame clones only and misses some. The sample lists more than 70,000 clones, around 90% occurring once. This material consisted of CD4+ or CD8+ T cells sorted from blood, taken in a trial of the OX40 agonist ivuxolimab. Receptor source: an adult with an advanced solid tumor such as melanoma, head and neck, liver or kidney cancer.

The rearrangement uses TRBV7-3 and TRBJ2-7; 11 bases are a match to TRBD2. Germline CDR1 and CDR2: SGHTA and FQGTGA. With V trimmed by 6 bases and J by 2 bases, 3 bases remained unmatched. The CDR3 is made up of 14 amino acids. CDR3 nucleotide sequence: TGTGCCAGCAGTGTAGCGGGAGGGCCCTACGAGCAGTACTTC. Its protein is CASSVAGGPYEQYF.

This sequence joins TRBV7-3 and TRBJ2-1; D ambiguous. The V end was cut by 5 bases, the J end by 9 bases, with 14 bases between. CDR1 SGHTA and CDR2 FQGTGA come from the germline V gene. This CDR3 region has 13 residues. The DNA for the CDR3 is TGTGCCAGCAGCCTGGGGAACGGTTTTGAGCAGTTCTTC. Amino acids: CASSLGNGFEQFF.

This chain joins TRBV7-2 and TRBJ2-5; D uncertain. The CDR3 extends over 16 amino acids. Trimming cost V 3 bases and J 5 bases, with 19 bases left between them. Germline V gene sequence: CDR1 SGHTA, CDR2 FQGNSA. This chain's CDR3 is CASSLDGTHHAETQYF. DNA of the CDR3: TGTGCCAGCAGCTTGGACGGCACCCATCACGCGGAGACCCAGTACTTC.

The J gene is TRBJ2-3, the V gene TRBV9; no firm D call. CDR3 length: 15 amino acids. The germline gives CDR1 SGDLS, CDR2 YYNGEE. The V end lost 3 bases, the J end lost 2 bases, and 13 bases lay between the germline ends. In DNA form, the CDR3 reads TGTGCCAGCAGCGAAGCGTACGGTCCCACAGATACGCAGTATTTT. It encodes CASSEAYGPTDTQYF.

The CDR3 spells CASSPGSFVGYTF. The CDR3 DNA sequence: TGTGCCAGCAGTCCAGGTTCTTTTGTTGGCTACACCTTC. The J gene is TRBJ1-2, the V gene TRBV28; D ambiguous. V lost 5 bases to trimming and J lost 7 bases, with 14 bases between them. The CDR3 covers 13 residues. Germline-derived CDR1 and CDR2 are MDHEN and SYDVKM.

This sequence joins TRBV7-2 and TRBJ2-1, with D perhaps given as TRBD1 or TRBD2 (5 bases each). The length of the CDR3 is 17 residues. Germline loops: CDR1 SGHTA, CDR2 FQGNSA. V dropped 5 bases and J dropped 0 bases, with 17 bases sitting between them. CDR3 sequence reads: CASSPYRDPSSYNEQFF. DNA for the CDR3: TGTGCCAGCAGCCCCTACCGGGACCCAAGCTCCTACAATGAGCAGTTCTTC. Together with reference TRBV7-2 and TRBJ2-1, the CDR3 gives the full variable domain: GAGVSQSPSNKVTEKGKDVELRCDPISGHTALYWYRQSLGQGLEFLIYFQGNSAPDKSGLPSDRFSAERTGGSVSTLTIQRTQQEDSAVYLCASSPYRDPSSYNEQFFGPGTRLTVL.

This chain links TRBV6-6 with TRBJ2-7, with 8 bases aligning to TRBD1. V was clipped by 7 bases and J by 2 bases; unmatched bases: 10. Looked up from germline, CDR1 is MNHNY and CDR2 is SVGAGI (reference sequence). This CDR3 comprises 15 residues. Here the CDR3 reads CASTAGTGGPYEQYF. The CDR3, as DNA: TGTGCCAGCACCGCGGGCACAGGGGGTCCCTACGAGCAGTACTTC.

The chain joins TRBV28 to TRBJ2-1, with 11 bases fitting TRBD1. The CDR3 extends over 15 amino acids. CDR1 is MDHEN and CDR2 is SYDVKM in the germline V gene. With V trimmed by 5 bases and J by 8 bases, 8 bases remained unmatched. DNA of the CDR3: TGTGCCAGCAGTACCCCCGGGACAGGGGGGGATGAGCAGTTCTTC. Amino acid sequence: CASSTPGTGGDEQFF.

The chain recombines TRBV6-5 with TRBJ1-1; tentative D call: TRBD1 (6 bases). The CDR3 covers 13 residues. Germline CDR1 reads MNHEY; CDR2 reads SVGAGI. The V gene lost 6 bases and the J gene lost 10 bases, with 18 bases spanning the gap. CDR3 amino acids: CASRSQQGSRAFF. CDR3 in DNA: TGTGCCAGCAGGAGTCAACAGGGTTCGCGAGCTTTCTTT.

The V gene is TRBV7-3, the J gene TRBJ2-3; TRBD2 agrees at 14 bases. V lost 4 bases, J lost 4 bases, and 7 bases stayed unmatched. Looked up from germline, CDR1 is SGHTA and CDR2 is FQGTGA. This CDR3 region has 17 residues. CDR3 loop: CASSSPGLAGVADTQYF. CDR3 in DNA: TGTGCCAGCAGCTCCCCGGGACTAGCGGGAGTAGCAGATACGCAGTATTTT.

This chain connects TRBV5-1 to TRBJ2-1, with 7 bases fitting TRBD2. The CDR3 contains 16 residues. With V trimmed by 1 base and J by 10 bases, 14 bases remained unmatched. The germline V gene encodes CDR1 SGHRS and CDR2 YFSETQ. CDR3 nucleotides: TGCGCCAGCAGCTTGTCCCCGACTAGCTTCGTATCGGAGCAGTTCTTC. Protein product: CASSLSPTSFVSEQFF. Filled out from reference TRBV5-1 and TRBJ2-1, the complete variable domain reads KAGVTQTPRYLIKTRGQQVTLSCSPISGHRSVSWYQQTPGQGLQFLFEYFSETQRNKGNFPGRFSGRQFSNSRSEMNVSTLELGDSALYLCASSLSPTSFVSEQFFGPGTRLTVL.

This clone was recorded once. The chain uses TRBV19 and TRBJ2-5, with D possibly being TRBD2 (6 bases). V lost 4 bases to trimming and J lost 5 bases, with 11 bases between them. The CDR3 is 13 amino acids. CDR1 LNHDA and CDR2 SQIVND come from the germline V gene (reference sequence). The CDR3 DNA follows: TGTGCCAGTAGTAGGAGCGCGGGGGAGACCCAGTACTTC. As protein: CASSRSAGETQYF.

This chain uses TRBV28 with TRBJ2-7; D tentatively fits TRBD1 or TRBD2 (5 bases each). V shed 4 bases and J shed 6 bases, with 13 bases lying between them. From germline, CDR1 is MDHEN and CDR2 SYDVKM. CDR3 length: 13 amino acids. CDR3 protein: CASSSPGPGEQYF. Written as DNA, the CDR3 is TGTGCCAGCAGTTCGCCGGGACCAGGCGAGCAGTACTTC.

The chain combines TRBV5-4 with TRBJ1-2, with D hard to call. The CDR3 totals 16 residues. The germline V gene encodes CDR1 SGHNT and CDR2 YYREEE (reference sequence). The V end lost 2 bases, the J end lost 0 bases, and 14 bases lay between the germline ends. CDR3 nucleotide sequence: TGTGCCAGCAGCTTTACTTCGGGAAGGGCTAACTATGGCTACACCTTC. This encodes CASSFTSGRANYGYTF.

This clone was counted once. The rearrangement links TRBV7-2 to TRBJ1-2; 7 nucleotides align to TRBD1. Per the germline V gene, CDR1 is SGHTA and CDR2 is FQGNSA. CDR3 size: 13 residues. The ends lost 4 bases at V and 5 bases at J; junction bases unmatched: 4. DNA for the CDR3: TGTGCCAGCAGCTCAGGGGGACGGTATGGCTACACCTTC. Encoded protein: CASSSGGRYGYTF.

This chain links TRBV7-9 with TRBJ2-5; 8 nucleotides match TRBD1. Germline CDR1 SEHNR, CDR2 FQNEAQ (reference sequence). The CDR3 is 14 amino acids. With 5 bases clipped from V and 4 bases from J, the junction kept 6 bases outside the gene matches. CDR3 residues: CASSRGQGLETQYF. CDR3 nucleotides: TGTGCCAGCAGCCGCGGACAGGGACTAGAGACCCAGTACTTC. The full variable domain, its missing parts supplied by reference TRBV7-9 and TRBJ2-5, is DTGVSQNPRHKITKRGQNVTFRCDPISEHNRLYWYRQTLGQGPEFLTYFQNEAQLEKSRLLSDRFSAERPKGSFSTLEIQRTEQGDSAMYLCASSRGQGLETQYFGPGTRLLVL.

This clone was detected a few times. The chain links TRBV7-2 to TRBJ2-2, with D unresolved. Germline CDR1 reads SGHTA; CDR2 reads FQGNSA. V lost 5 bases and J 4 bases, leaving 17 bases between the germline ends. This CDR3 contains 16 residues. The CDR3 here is CASSLQGSSSTGELFF. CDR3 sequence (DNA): TGTGCCAGCAGCCTGCAAGGTAGTTCGAGCACCGGGGAGCTGTTTTTT.